The 2 T cell receptor beta chains given below trace back to one sample, sequenced in a study of cytomegalovirus exposure and HLA in healthy donors listed by TCRdb under 2017. Libraries came from the immunoSEQ multiplex PCR assay. The multiplex PCR relied on a mix of 60 forward primers for TCR Vbeta segments and 13 reverse primers for TCR Jbeta segments. Held by TCRdb, this immuneACCESS table contains in-frame sequences only and omits some clones. Under half of the omission traces to an unresolved V gene where checked; the cause of the rest is unknown. This sample's table has entries for around 50,000 clones. The ten biggest clones cover 2% to 2.5% of the sample. Material: PBMCs. These receptors originate from a woman in her thirties or forties in good health and CMV-seronegative.

The rearrangement joins TRBV7-9 to TRBJ1-5, with 8 bases fitting TRBD1. Germline V CDR1 and CDR2: SEHNR, FQNEAQ (reference sequence). This CDR3 spans 16 amino acids. J gave up 3 bases and V 5 bases, and 9 bases lay outside the gene matches. In DNA form, the CDR3 reads TGTGCCAGCAGCCCAAGAGGGACAGGCGCCAATCAGCCCCAGCATTTT. Amino acids: CASSPRGTGANQPQHF.

The chain uses TRBV4-1 and TRBJ2-3, with TRBD2 matching over 9 bases. Germline V CDR1 and CDR2: MGHRA, YSYEKL. The CDR3 spans 16 residues. V lost 1 base to trimming and J lost 5 bases; unmatched junction nucleotides: 7. CDR3 sequence: CASSQAREGRQDTQYF. The CDR3 DNA reads as TGCGCCAGCAGCCAAGCGCGGGAGGGCCGACAAGATACGCAGTATTTT.